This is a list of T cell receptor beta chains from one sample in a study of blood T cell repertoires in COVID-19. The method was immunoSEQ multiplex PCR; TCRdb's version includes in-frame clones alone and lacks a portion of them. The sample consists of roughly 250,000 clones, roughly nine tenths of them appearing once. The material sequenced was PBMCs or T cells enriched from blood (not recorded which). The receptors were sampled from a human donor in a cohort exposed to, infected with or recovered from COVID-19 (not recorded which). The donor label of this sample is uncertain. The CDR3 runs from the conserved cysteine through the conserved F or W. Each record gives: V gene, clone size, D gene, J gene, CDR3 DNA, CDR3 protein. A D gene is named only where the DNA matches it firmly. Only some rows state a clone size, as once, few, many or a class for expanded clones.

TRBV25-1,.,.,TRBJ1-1,TGTGCCAGCAGTAGGGGCGCTGAAGCTTTCTTT,CASSRGAEAFF
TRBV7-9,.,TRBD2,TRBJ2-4,TGTGCCAGCAGCTTAGGTGGTAGCGGGGGAAAAAACATTCAGTACTTC,CASSLGGSGGKNIQYF
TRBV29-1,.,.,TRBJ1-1,TGCAGCGTCAGGGATTGGAACACTGAAGCTTTCTTT,CSVRDWNTEAFF
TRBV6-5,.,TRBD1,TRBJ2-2,TGTGCCAGCAGCCAGGGGGCCTGGGACTCCGGGGAGCTGTTTTTT,CASSQGAWDSGELFF
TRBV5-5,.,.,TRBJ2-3,TGTGCCAGCAGCCCGCCTCCAGGGGCTAAGGATACGCAGTATTTT,CASSPPPGAKDTQYF
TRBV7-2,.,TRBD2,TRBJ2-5,TGTGCCAGCAGCTTAGATGGCGGGGGGGCCTCCGAGACCCAGTACTTC,CASSLDGGGASETQYF
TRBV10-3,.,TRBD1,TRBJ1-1,TGTGCCATCAGGAAACAGGGGGAGGGAACTGAAGCTTTCTTT,CAIRKQGEGTEAFF
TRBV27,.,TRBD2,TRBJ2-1,TGTGCCAGCAGGACCCGGGGGGGTAGCGACAATGAGCAGTTCTTC,CASRTRGGSDNEQFF
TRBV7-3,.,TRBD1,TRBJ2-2,TGTGCCAGCAGCTGGACCGGGACAGGGGGCGGCGGGGAGCTGTTTTTT,CASSWTGTGGGGELFF
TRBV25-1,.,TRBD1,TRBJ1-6,TGTGCCAGCAGTGGGCGGACAGGGGGCTATTCACCCCTCCACTTT,CASSGRTGGYSPLHF
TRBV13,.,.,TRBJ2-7,TGTGCCAGCAGGGGGCGGGGAAGAGCCTACGAGCAGTACTTC,CASRGRGRAYEQYF
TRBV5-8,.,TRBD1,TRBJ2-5,TGTGCCAGCAGCTTTGGGACAGATTCCGGAGGTCAGGAGACCCAGTACTTC,CASSFGTDSGGQETQYF
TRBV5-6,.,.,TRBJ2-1,TGTGCCAGCACTCGGGGGGCGGAGCAGTTCTTC,CASTRGAEQFF
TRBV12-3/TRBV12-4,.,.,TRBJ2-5,TGTGCCAGCAGCCCGCAAACTAAAGAGACCCAGTACTTC,CASSPQTKETQYF
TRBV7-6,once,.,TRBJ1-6,TGTGCCAGCAGCTTAGATCCGGGAAATTCACCCCTCCACTTT,CASSLDPGNSPLHF
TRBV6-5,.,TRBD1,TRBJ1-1,TGTGCCAGCAGGACAGGGGGTAGGTCTGAAGCTTTCTTT,CASRTGGRSEAFF
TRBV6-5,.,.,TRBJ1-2,TGTGCCAGCAGTTACGCCGGCGGCTATGGCTACACCTTC,CASSYAGGYGYTF
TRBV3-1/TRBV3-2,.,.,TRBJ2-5,TGTGCCAGCAGCCAAGGCGGACAGACCCTTCAAGAGACCCAGTACTTC,CASSQGGQTLQETQYF
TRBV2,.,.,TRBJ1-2,TGTGCCAGCAGCCCGGACACCACCCCCTATGGCTACACCTTC,CASSPDTTPYGYTF
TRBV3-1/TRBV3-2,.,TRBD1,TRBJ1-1,TGTGCCAGCAGCCTACGGACAGGGAATATTCGGAACACTGAAGCTTTCTTT,CASSLRTGNIRNTEAFF
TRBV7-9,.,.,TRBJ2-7,TGTGCCAGCAGGGAGGGGGGGACCCCCTCCTACGAGCAGTACTTC,CASREGGTPSYEQYF
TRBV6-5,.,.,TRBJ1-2,TGTGCCAGCAGTCAGGACTCCCCCCTATATGGCTACACCTTC,CASSQDSPLYGYTF
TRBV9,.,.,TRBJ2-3,TGTGCCAGCAGCGTAGTTTGGCACGCCGCAGATACGCAGTATTTT,CASSVVWHAADTQYF
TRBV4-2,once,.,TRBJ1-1,TGTGCCAGCAGCCAACCTGCAGGGGTGCACACTGAAGCTTTCTTT,CASSQPAGVHTEAFF
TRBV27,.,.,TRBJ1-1,TGTGCCAGCAGTTTTCGGGGGGTGAACACTGAAGCTTTCTTT,CASSFRGVNTEAFF
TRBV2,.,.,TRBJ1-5,TGTGCCAGCAGTGAGACGGGACTCAATCAGCCCCAGCATTTT,CASSETGLNQPQHF
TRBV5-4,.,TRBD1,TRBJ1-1,TGTGCCAGCAGCTTACCGACAGGGGCAGGGAACACTGAAGCTTTCTTT,CASSLPTGAGNTEAFF
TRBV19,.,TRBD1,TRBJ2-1,TGTGCCAGTAGCCCGGGACAGTCCTTCAATGAGCAGTTCTTC,CASSPGQSFNEQFF
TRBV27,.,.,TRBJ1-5,TGTGCCAGCAGTTTAAGCGGTAATCAGCCCCAGCATTTT,CASSLSGNQPQHF
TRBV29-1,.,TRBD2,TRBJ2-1,TGCAGCGTTGAGCGGGGGGGCAATGAGCAGTTCTTC,CSVERGGNEQFF
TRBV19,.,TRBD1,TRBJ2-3,TGTGCCAGTAGCCACCCGGGGACAGTGGGGAATACGCAGTATTTT,CASSHPGTVGNTQYF
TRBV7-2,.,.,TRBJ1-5,TGTGCCAGCAGCTTAAACAGGTACAATCAGCCCCAGCATTTT,CASSLNRYNQPQHF
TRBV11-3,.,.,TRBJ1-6,TGTGCCAGCAGCTTAGAAACAGGAATGAATTCACCCCTCCACTTT,CASSLETGMNSPLHF
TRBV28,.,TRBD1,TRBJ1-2,TGTGCCAGCCGCAGACCCGGACAGGGTAGCGGCTACACCTTC,CASRRPGQGSGYTF
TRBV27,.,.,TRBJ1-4,TGTGCCAGCAGCCGGAATGCGGGTAATGAAAAACTGTTTTTT,CASSRNAGNEKLFF
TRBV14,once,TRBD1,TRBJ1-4,TGTGCCAGCAGCCTTTGGACAGGGAATGAAAAACTGTTTTTT,CASSLWTGNEKLFF
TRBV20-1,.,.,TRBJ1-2,TGCAGTGCCGAAGGGGGTGGCTACACCTTC,CSAEGGGYTF
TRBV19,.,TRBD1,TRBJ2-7,TGTGCCAGTAGGCCGGGACAGGGGGCCCACGAGCAGTACTTC,CASRPGQGAHEQYF
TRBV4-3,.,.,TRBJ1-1,TGCGCCAGCAGCCAAGATCGAAAACAGATGAACACTGAAGCTTTCTTT,CASSQDRKQMNTEAFF
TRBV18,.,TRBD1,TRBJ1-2,TGTGCCAGCTCCAAGACAGGGACCCTCTATGGCTACACCTTC,CASSKTGTLYGYTF
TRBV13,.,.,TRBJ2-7,TGTGCCAGCAGCACCTACAGGTTAGCCTACGAGCAGTACTTC,CASSTYRLAYEQYF
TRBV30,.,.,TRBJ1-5,TGTGCCTGGAGTACGGGGGGAGGTCAGCCCCAGCATTTT,CAWSTGGGQPQHF
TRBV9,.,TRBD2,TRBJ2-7,TGTGCCAGCAGCGAGGGAAGCGGGGGAATGTCCTACGAGCAGTACTTC,CASSEGSGGMSYEQYF
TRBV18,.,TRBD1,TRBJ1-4,TGTGCCAGCTCGACCGGGACAGCACTTGCAACTAATGAAAAACTGTTTTTT,CASSTGTALATNEKLFF
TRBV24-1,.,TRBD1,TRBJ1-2,TGTGCCACCAGTGAAACAGGGGGCGGAGGCTACACCTTC,CATSETGGGGYTF
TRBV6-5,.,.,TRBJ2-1,TGTGCCAGCAGTACCGGGAATGAGCAGTTCTTC,CASSTGNEQFF
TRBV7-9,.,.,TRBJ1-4,TGTGCCAGCAGCTTAAATACGGGGAATGAAAAACTGTTTTTT,CASSLNTGNEKLFF
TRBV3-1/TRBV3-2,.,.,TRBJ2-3,TGTGCCAGCAGCCACAATACAGATACGCAGTATTTT,CASSHNTDTQYF
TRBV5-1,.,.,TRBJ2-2,TGCGCCAGCAGCTTGGTCGACAGCTCGACCGGGGAGCTGTTTTTT,CASSLVDSSTGELFF
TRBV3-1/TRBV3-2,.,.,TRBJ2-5,TGTGCCAGCAGCCAAGACCAGGTTCGAGAGACCCAGTACTTC,CASSQDQVRETQYF
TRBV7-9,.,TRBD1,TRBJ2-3,TGTGCCAGCAGCGTTGGACAGGGTCCTACAGATACGCAGTATTTT,CASSVGQGPTDTQYF
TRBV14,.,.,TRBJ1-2,TGTGCCAGCAGCCAAATAAAGGGGCCCTCGGGTGGTGGCTACACCTTC,CASSQIKGPSGGGYTF
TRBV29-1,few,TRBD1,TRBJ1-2,TGCAGCGTACCGGGACAGGGGAACTATGGCTACACCTTC,CSVPGQGNYGYTF
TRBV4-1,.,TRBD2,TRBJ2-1,TGCGCCAGCAGCACCGGGACTAGCAGTTTCAATGAGCAGTTCTTC,CASSTGTSSFNEQFF
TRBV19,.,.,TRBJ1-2,TGTGCCAGTAGTATACGGACGCCGGAGGGTGGCTACACCTTC,CASSIRTPEGGYTF
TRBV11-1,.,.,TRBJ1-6,TGTGCCAGCAGCAACAGGCTGGCGGATTCACCCCTCCACTTT,CASSNRLADSPLHF
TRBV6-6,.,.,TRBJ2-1,TGTGCCAGCAGACCGGACTCCCGGGGTGAGCAGTTCTTC,CASRPDSRGEQFF
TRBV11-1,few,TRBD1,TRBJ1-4,TGTGCCAGCAGCCGGGACAGGGGAAATGAAAAACTGTTTTTT,CASSRDRGNEKLFF
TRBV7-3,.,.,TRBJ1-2,TGTGCCAGCAGCTTATCAGACGAGGGGGATGGCTACACCTTC,CASSLSDEGDGYTF